These T cell receptor beta chains were read from a single sample in a study of T cells in pancreatic ductal adenocarcinoma. Profiling relied on immunoSEQ multiplex PCR, and the TCRdb table lists in-frame clones only, not all of them. Of 15,000 to 20,000 clones listed, roughly 90% are singletons. The sequenced material came from PBMCs. These receptors were collected from a human donor with pancreatic ductal adenocarcinoma. Each CDR3 is given with its conserved first and last residue.

>TRBV7-2|TRBJ2-2
CASSSGLGNTGELFF
>TRBV27|TRBJ2-1
CASSLMTVSYNEQFF
>TRBV28|TRBJ1-1
CASQPQVNTEAFF
>TRBV27|TRBJ2-7
CASRTTPGQTYEQYF
>TRBV5-1|TRBJ1-4
CASSSRQGGREKLFF
>TRBV7-2|TRBJ2-1
CASSRKWGGGGTDEQFF
>TRBV28|TRBJ2-5
CASSSGGAETQYF
>TRBV7-9|TRBJ2-7
CASSSGGTATYEQYF
>TRBV7-3|TRBJ2-7
CASSLNTESYEQYF
>TRBV7-8|TRBJ2-7
CASSLARGISYEQYF
>TRBV19|TRBJ1-2
CASSEELHYGYTF
>TRBV27|TRBJ1-1
CASSVTGKMNTEAFF
>TRBV28|TRBJ2-5
CATSGTAQETQYF
>TRBV5-1|TRBJ1-1
CASSFFGNTEAFF
>TRBV28|TRBJ2-5
CASSPLRGLSGETQYF
>TRBV7-3|TRBJ1-2
CASSPGTGNPDYTF
>TRBV20-1|TRBJ1-2
CSARDFGSYTF
>TRBV7-2|TRBJ1-2
CASSRGGDNYGYTF
>TRBV7-9|TRBJ2-1
CASSPRGQTSYNEQFF
>TRBV28|TRBJ2-1
CASSWGLASNEQFF
>TRBV15|TRBJ1-2
CATSGGGGFYGYTF
>TRBV5-4|TRBJ2-7
CASSLGRSRDTYEQYF
>TRBV30|TRBJ2-3
CAWSGLAGGAQYF
>TRBV14|TRBJ2-7
CASSFGQGFHEQYF
>TRBV5-6|TRBJ1-4
CASNEWGFGGEKLFF
>TRBV7-9|TRBJ2-3
CASSDGTDSTDTQYF
>TRBV28|TRBJ1-5
CASSLLGTGDQPQHF
>TRBV6-5|TRBJ2-2
CASSSVPPADTGELFF
>TRBV14|TRBJ1-4
CASSQGGSPNEKLFF